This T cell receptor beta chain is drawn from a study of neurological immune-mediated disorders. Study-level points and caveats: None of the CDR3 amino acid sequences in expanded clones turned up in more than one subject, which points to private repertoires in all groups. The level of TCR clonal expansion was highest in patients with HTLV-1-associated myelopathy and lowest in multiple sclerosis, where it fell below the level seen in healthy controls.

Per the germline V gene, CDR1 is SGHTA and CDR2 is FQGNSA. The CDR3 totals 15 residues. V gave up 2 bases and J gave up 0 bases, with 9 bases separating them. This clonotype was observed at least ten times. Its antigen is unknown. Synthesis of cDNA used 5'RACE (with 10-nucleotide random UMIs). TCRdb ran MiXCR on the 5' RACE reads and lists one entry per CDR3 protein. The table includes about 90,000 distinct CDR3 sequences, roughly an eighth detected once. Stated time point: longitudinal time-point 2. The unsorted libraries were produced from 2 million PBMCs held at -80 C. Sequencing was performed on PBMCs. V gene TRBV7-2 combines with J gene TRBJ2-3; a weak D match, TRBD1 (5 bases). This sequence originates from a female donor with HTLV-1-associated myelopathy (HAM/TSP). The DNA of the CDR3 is TGTGCCAGCAGCTTAAGGGGCACCAGCACAGATACGCAGTATTTT. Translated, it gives CASSLRGTSTDTQYF.